These 23 T cell receptor beta chains were sequenced from one sample in a study of CXCR3-negative and CXCR3-positive naive CD8 T cells. Study-level results: CXCR3-expressing naive cells carried TRB CDR3s more hydrophobic than those of CXCR3-negative naive cells.

Antigens for these TCRs are unknown. It was by 5' RACE with UMI labels that the TRB cDNA libraries were prepared. TCRdb re-analyzed the 5' RACE reads; it lists each CDR3 protein once, without DNA. This sample's clone table lists roughly 130,000 distinct CDR3 sequences. The material sequenced was naive CXCR3+ CD8+ T cells from blood. Subset given: CD45RO-CCR7+CD27+CD95- naive CD8+ T cells expressing CXCR3 (TNR3+). The source of these receptors is a human donor in good health. Some clones in this sample may be carry-over from other donors' samples.

CDR3: CSANRGVPYEQYF. The chain carries TRBV20-1 and TRBJ2-7; without DNA, the TCRdb call of TRBD1 cannot be checked. Per germline, CDR1 DFQATT and CDR2 SNEGSKA (reference sequence). The CDR3 extends over 13 amino acids.

J is TRBJ2-7 and V is TRBV4-1; TCRdb's assignment of TRBD1 cannot be checked, as there is no DNA. The CDR3 contains 15 residues. Germline V gene sequence: CDR1 MGHRA, CDR2 YSYEKL. The CDR3 reads CASSQRTGEGYEQYF.

CDR3 sequence: CASSGLGTEAFF. This chain connects TRBV18 to TRBJ1-1; TCRdb lists TRBD1, though no DNA is available to test this call. The CDR3 is 12 amino acids. CDR1 is KGHSH and CDR2 is LQKENI in the germline V gene.

The chain couples TRBV24-1 to TRBJ2-1. Germline CDR1 KGHDR, CDR2 SFDVKD. The length of the CDR3 is 12 residues. CDR3 loop: CATKGRDNEQFF.

The gene calls are TRBV9 and TRBJ2-7. The CDR3 loop spans 13 amino acids. Germline V gene data show CDR1 as SGDLS and CDR2 as YYNGEE. The CDR3 region is CASSVLGSYEQYF.

The chain uses TRBV6-6 and TRBJ1-2. The CDR3 has 13 amino acids. Germline V CDR1 and CDR2: MNHNY, SVGAGI (reference sequence). The CDR3 here is CAIELAPNYGYTF.

The gene calls are TRBV28 and TRBJ2-2; TCRdb's D gene call, TRBD1, goes unchecked for lack of DNA. Germline-derived CDR1 and CDR2 are MDHEN and SYDVKM. This CDR3 comprises 17 residues. This chain's CDR3 is CARSDLPGTGGTGELFF.

The V call is TRBV6-1, the J call TRBJ1-5. The CDR3 sequence is 13 residues long. The germline V gene encodes CDR1 MNHNS and CDR2 SASEGT. This CDR3 reads CASSLMSNQPQRF.

The rearrangement joins TRBV20-1 to TRBJ1-6; with no DNA, the TCRdb D assignment of TRBD1 cannot be verified. This CDR3 has 14 residues. Germline V CDR1 and CDR2: DFQATT, SNEGSKA (reference sequence). The CDR3 spells CSAQRDRGNSPLHF.

V gene TRBV7-3 combines with J gene TRBJ1-1; TCRdb proposes TRBD1, but this gene call is untestable without DNA. CDR3 length: 15 amino acids. Germline V gene sequence: CDR1 SGHTA, CDR2 FQGTGA. CDR3 loop: CASSYGTGDNTEAFF.

The CDR3 spells CASSGPGGSHEQFF. The chain employs TRBV7-3 and TRBJ2-1; TCRdb calls TRBD2, which cannot be checked without DNA. CDR1 is SGHTA, CDR2 FQGTGA, per germline. This CDR3 is 14 amino acids long.

The chain employs TRBV6-2 or TRBV6-3 and TRBJ1-5. The length of the CDR3 is 16 residues. CDR1 is MNHEY and CDR2 is SVGEGT in the germline V gene. The CDR3 is CASSYSKGNFNQPQHF.

The CDR3 spells CASSYPTGGPPEKLFF. The chain couples TRBV6-6 to TRBJ1-4; checking the TCRdb D call of TRBD1 is not possible without DNA. This CDR3 region has 16 residues. Germline CDR1 MNHNY, CDR2 SVGAGI (reference sequence).

This chain links TRBV27 with TRBJ1-6. From germline, CDR1 is MNHEY and CDR2 SMNVEV (reference sequence). The CDR3 length is 15 residues. This CDR3 reads CASSIGTPTPAPLHF.

The chain uses TRBV7-9 and TRBJ2-1. The CDR3 contains 16 residues. Per the germline V gene, CDR1 is SEHNR and CDR2 is FQNEAQ (reference sequence). This CDR3 is CASRGFVDSSYNEQFF.

The V and J genes are TRBV4-1 and TRBJ2-7; the TCRdb call, TRBD2, lacks DNA for checking. Germline V gene lookup returns CDR1 MGHRA and CDR2 YSYEKL. The CDR3 runs 16 residues. The CDR3 reads CASSRAISLAGVEQYF.

V and J are TRBV12-3 or TRBV12-4 and TRBJ2-7; TCRdb proposes TRBD2, but this gene call is untestable without DNA. The CDR3 length is 17 residues. CDR3 loop: CASSSPLAGGGSYEQYF.

The rearrangement uses TRBV13 and TRBJ2-1; the D call of TRBD2 rests on TCRdb alone, since no DNA is present to check it. Germline CDR1 is PRHDT and CDR2 is FYEKMQ (reference sequence). The CDR3 covers 15 residues. The CDR3 loop is CASCYRSGRAGEQFF.

The chain recombines TRBV1 with TRBJ1-1. TRBV1 is flagged as a pseudogene. The CDR3 totals 13 residues. The CDR3 protein is CTSSRRENTEAFF.

The CDR3 region is CASSLWETRETQYF. The gene calls are TRBV28 and TRBJ2-5. The CDR3 covers 14 residues. The germline V gene has CDR1 MDHEN and CDR2 SYDVKM.

The rearrangement links TRBV7-9 to TRBJ1-1. Germline values: CDR1 SEHNR, CDR2 FQNEAQ (reference sequence). The CDR3 consists of 16 residues. This CDR3 reads CASSDLRPGVNTEAFF. Full variable domain (remainder filled in from reference TRBV7-9 and TRBJ1-1): DTGVSQNPRHKITKRGQNVTFRCDPISEHNRLYWYRQTLGQGPEFLTYFQNEAQLEKSRLLSDRFSAERPKGSFSTLEIQRTEQGDSAMYLCASSDLRPGVNTEAFFGQGTRLTVV.

The chain uses TRBV12-3 or TRBV12-4 and TRBJ1-5. The CDR3 length is 13 residues. CDR3 sequence reads: CASTFTGNQPQHF.

This chain uses TRBV13 with TRBJ2-7; the D gene TCRdb calls, TRBD1, cannot be checked with no DNA. This CDR3 spans 16 amino acids. Looked up from germline, CDR1 is PRHDT and CDR2 is FYEKMQ (reference sequence). CDR3 amino acids: CASSLDRGGASYEQYF.